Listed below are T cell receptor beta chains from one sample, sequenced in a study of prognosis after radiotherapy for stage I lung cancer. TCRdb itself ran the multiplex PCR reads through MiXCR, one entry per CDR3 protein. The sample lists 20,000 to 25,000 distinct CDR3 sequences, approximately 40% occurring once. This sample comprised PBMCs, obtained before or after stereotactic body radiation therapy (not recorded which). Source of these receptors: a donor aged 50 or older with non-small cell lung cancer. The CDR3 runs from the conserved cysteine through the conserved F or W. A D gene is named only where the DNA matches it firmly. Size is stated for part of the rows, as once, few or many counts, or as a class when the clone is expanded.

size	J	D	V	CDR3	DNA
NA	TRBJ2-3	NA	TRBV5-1	CSISLEQLARAYTQYF	TGCTCCATCAGCTTGGAACAACTAGCAAGGGCATATACGCAGTATTTT
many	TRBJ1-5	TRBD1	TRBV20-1	CSARAYRGGQPQHF	TGCAGTGCTAGGGCCTACAGGGGAGGACAGCCCCAGCATTTT
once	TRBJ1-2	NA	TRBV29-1	CSVPSSGTGKRGYTF	TGCAGCGTTCCAAGTTCAGGGACGGGTAAACGTGGCTACACCTTC
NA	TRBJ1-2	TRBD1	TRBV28	CASSLWEGANGYTF	TGTGCCAGCAGTTTATGGGAGGGGGCGAATGGCTACACCTTC
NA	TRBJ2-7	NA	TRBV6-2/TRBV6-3	CASSEMDSRGYEQYF	TGTGCCAGCAGTGAAATGGACTCTAGGGGGTACGAGCAGTACTTC
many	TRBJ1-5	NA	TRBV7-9	CASSPGQNSNQPQHF	TGTGCCAGCAGCCCAGGACAGAACTCAAATCAGCCCCAGCATTTT
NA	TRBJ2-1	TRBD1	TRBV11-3	CASSLMTGLYNEHFF	TGTGCCAGCAGCTTAATGACAGGGCTGTACAATGAGCATTTCTTC
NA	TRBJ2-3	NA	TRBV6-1	CASRDMGRADTQYF	TGTGCCAGCAGGGACATGGGGCGCGCAGATACGCAATATTTT
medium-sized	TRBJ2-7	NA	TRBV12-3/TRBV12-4	CASSLGRGVRVHEQYF	TGTGCCAGCAGTTTGGGCAGGGGGGTGAGAGTCCACGAGCAGTACTTC
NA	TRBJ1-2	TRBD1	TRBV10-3	CAISLGQGKGYGYTF	TGTGCCATCAGTTTGGGACAGGGGAAAGGCTATGGCTACACCTTC
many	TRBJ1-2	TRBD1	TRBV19	CASSIVGQGGYTF	TGTGCCAGTAGTATAGTTGGACAGGGCGGCTACACCTTC
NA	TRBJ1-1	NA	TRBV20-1	CSAFGQIATEAFF	TGCAGTGCTTTTGGACAAATTGCCACTGAAGCTTTCTTT
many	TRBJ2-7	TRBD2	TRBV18	CASSPRASGRAGEQYF	TGTGCCAGCTCACCAAGGGCTAGCGGGAGGGCCGGAGAGCAGTACTTC